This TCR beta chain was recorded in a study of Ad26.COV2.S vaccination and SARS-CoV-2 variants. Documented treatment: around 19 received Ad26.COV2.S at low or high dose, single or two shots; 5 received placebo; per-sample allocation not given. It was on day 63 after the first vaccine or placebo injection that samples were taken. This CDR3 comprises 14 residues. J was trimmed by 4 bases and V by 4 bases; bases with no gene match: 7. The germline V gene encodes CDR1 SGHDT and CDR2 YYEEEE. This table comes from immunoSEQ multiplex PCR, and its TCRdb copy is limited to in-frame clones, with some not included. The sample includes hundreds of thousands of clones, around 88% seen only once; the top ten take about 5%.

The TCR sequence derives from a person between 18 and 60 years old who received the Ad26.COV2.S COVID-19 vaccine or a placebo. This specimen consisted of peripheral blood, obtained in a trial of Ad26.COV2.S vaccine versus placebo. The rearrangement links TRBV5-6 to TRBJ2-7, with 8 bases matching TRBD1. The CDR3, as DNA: TGTGCCAGCAGCCCCAGGGGGCGGAAGTACGAGCAGTACTTC. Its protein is CASSPRGRKYEQYF.